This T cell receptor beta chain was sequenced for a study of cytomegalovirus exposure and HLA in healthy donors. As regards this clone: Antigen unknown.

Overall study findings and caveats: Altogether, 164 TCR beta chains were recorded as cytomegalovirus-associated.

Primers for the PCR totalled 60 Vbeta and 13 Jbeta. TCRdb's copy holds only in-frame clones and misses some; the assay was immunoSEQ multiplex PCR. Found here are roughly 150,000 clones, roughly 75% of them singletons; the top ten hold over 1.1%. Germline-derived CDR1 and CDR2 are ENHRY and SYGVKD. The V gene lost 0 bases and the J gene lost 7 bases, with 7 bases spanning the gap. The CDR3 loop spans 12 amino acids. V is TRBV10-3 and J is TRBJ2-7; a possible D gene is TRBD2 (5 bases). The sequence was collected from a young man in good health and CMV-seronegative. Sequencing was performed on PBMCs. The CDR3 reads CAISESSGEQYF. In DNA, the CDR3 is TGTGCCATCAGTGAGTCCTCGGGGGAGCAGTACTTC.